This T cell receptor beta chain was identified in a study of blood T cell repertoires in COVID-19. Germline trimming cut 10 bases from V and 4 bases from J; bases unmatched to any gene: 2. CDR1 and CDR2 from the germline V gene are MDHEN and SYDVKM. The CDR3 consists of 13 residues. In the original analysis: By means of reference gene primer amplification, nucleated cell counts were estimated. The method was immunoSEQ multiplex PCR; TCRdb's version includes in-frame clones alone and lacks a portion of them. The V and J calls and clone size were taken over from that table, and D and trimming were inferred from the DNA. The table includes roughly 100,000 clones, around 81% detected once.

Source material: peripheral blood. The source of this sequence is a woman in her seventies with acute or convalescent COVID-19. The J gene is TRBJ2-1, the V gene TRBV28; TRBD2 agrees at 12 bases. The CDR3 bases are TGTGCCATAGGACTAGCGGGATACAATGAGCAGTTCTTC. It is translated as CAIGLAGYNEQFF.